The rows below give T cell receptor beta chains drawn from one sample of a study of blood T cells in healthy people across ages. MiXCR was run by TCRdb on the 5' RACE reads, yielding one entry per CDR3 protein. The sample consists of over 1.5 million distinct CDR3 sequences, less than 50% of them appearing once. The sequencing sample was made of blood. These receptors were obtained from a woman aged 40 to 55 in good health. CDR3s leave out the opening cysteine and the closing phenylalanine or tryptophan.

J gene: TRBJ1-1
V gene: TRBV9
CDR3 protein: ASSVEGVLNTEAF

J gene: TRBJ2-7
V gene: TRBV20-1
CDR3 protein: SARQGWVYEQY

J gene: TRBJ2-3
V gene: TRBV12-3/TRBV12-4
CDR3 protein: ASSGGESTDTQY

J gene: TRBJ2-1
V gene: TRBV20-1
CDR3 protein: SAQKTRTSGGYNEQF

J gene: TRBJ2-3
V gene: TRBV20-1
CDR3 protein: SARDLAFTDTQY

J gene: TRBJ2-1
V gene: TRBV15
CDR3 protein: ATSIDRGGWNEQF

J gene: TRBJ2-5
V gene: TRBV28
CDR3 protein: ASSLKVGSEDTETQY

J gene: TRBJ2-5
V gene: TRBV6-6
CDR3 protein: ASSSPRGGAIQETQY

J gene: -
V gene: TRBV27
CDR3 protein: ASNEIGGGEQY

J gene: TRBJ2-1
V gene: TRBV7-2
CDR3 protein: ASSLLGGGSYNEQF

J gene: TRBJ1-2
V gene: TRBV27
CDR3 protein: ASSRGIDGYT

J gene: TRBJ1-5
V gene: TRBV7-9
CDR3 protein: ASSLTTGISNQPQH

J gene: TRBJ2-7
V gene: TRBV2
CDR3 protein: ASSGVGGDEQY

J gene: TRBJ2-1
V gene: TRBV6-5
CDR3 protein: ASSYSDGNEQF

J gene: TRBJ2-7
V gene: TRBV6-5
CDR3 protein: ASRVGGLPYEQY

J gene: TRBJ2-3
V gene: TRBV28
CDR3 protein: ASRDSGSLDTQY

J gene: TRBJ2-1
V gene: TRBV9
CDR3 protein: ASSRGENPYNEQF

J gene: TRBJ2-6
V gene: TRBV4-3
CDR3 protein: AGSQEGQGAPGANVLT

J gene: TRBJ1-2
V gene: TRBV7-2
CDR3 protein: ASSSDSAGARGYT

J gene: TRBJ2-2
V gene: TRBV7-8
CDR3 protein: ASSSKTSGGAGELF

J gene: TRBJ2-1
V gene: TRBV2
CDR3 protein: ASSARQGPGNEQF

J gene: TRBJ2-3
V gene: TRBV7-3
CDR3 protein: ASRRAAAADTQY

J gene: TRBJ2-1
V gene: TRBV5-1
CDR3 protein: ASSVEQENEQF

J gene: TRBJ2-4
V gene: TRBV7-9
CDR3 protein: ASSSTGERNIQY

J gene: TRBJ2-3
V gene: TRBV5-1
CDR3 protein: ASSSGLAGGRDTQY

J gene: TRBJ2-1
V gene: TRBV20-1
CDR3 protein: SATRFVGTGINEQF

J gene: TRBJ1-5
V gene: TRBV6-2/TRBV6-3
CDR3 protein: ASKRDGNQPQH

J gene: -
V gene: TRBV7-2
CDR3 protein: ASSIKPDRAGEQY

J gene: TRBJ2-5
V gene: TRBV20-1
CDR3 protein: SARFQGETQY

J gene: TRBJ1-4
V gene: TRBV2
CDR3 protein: ASSDPGQPF

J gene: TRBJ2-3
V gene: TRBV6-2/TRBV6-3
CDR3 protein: ASSHRDYYTDTQY

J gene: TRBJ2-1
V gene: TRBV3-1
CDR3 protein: ASSQDPAQGGDVQF

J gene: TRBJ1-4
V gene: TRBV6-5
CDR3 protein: ASSPTAGTMGKLF

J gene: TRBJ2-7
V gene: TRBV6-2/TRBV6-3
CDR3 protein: ASINPTYGGGTRYEQY

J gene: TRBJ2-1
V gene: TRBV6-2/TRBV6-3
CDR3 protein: ASSYGTDLYNEQF